The sequence of this T cell receptor beta chain was determined in a study of human T cells and chemical hapten exposure. Study details: Patch tests of 0.01% DPC on the upper back were read at 6 days. Yields of TCR per sample differed, chiefly owing to small differences in pooled library volume. General study results and limits: Expanded TCRs showed more large CDR3 clusters than pre-sensitization or healthy control sets. TCRs at high frequency, those above 1 in 1000, did not change with DPC sensitization.

This clonotype was found a few times. Its antigen is undetermined. Time point indicated: pre-sensitization, week 0. The treatment is: therapeutic diphenylcyclopropenone sensitization with weekly scalp DPC. TCRdb recomputed calls from the RACE reads with MiXCR, one row per CDR3 protein. The sample includes 350,000 to 450,000 distinct CDR3 sequences, about 5.1% of them seen just once. The sequencing used whole blood, collected in connection with sensitization to the hapten diphenylcyclopropenone (DPC). This receptor was identified in a woman between 45 and 60 years old with alopecia areata. Some clones in this sample may be carry-over from other donors' samples.

CDR3 sequence (DNA): TGTGCCAGCAGCGTAGCTCCAGGGGTTAATTCACCCCTCCACTTT. Translation: CASSVAPGVNSPLHF. The V call is TRBV9, the J call TRBJ1-6; D possibly corresponds to TRBD1 (6 bases). The CDR3 length is 15 residues. In germline, CDR1 is SGDLS, CDR2 YYNGEE. The V end lost 0 bases, the J end lost 6 bases, and 10 bases lay between the germline ends. The full variable domain, completed using reference TRBV9 and TRBJ1-6, is DSGVTQTPKHLITATGQRVTLRCSPRSGDLSVYWYQQSLDQGLQFLIQYYNGEERAKGNILERFSAQQFPDLHSELNLSSLELGDSALYFCASSVAPGVNSPLHFGNGTRLTVT.